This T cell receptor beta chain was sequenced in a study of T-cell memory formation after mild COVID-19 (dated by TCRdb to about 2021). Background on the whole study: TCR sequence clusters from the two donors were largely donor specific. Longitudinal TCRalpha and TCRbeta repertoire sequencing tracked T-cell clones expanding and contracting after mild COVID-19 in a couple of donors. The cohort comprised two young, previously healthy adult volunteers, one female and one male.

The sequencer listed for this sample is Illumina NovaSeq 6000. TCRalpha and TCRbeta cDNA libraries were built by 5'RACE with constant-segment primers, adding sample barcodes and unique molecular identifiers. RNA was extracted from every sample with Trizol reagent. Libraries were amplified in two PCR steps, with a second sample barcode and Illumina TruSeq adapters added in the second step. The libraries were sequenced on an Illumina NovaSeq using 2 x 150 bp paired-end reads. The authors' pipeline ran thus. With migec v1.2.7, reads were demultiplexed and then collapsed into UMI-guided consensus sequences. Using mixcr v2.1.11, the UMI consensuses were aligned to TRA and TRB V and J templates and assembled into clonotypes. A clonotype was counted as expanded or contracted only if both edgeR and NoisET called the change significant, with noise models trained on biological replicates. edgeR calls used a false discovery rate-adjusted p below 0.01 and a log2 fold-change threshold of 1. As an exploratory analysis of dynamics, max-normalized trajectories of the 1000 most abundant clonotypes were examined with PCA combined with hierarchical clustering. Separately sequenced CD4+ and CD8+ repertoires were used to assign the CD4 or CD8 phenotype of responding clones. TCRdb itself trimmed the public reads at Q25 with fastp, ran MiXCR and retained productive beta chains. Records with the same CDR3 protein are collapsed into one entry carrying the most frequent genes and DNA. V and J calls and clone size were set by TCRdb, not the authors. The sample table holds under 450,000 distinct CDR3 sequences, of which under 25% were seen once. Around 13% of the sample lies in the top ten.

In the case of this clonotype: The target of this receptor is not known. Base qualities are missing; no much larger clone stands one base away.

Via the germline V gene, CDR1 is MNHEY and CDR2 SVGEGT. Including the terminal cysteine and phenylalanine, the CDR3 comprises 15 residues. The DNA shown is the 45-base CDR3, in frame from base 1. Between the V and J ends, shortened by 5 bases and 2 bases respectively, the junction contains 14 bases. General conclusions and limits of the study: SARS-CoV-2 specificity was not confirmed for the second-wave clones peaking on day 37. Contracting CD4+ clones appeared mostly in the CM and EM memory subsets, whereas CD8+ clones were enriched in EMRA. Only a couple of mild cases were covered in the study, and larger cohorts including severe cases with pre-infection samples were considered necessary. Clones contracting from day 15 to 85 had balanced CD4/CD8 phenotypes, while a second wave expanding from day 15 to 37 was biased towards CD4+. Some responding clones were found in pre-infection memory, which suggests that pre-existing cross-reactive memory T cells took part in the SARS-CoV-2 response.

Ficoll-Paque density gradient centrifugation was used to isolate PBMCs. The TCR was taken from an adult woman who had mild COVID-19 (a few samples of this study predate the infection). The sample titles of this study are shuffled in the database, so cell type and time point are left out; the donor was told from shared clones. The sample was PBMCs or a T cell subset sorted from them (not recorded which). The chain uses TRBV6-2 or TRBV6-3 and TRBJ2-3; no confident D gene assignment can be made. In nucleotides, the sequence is TGTGCCAGCAGTCCTCAGGCGGAACTCACAGATACGCAGTATTTT. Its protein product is CASSPQAELTDTQYF.